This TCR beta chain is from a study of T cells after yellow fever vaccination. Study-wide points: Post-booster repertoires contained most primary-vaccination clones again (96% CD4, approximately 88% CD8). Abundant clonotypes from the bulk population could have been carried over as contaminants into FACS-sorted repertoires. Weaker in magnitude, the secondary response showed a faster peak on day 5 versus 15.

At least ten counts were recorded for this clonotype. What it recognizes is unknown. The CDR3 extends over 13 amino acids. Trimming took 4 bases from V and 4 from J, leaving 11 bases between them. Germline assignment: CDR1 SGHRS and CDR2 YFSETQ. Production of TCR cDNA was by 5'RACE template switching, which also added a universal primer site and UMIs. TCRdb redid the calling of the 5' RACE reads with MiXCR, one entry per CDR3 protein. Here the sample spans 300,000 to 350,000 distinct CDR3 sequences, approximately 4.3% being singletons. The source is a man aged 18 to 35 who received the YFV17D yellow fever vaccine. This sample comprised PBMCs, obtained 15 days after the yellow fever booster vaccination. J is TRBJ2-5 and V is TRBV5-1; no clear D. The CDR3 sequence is CASSEPGGETQYF. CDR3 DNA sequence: TGCGCCAGCAGCGAGCCGGGCGGAGAGACCCAGTACTTC.